These 19 T cell receptor beta chains came from one sample sequenced in a study of breast tumors, draining lymph nodes, adjacent tissues. Samples came from axillary lymph nodes draining the breast cancer. One entry per CDR3 protein results from TCRdb running MiXCR on the multiplex PCR reads. The table has over 150,000 distinct CDR3 sequences, approximately 30% seen once. The sequenced sample consisted of axillary lymph node tissue. These TCRs come from a female donor with breast cancer. Some clones in this sample may be carry-over from other donors' samples.

At least ten counts were recorded for this clonotype. V is TRBV6-5 and J is TRBJ1-2; a weak D match, TRBD1 (5 bases). Germline-derived CDR1 and CDR2 are MNHEY and SVGAGI. Trimming left V 6 bases short and J 4 bases short, with 21 bases between. The CDR3 is made up of 16 amino acids. The DNA for the CDR3 is TGTGCCAGCAGCAAAACACGGGACCCACCTACCTATGGCTACACCTTC. Its protein product is CASSKTRDPPTYGYTF.

This clonotype came up once. Relative to the germline gene, one junction end is altered; a read error may explain this. The genes are TRBV30 and TRBJ2-5; D perhaps matches TRBD2 (5 bases). CDR1 and CDR2 (germline): GTSNPN, SVGIG (reference sequence). The CDR3 spans 13 residues. In nucleotides, the CDR3 is TGTGCCTGGAATACGGGGTTCCAAGGGACCCAGTACTTC. Translated, it gives CAWNTGFQGTQYF.

The chain recombines TRBV2 with TRBJ1-6, with 7 bases that match TRBD1. The germline V gene encodes CDR1 SNHLY and CDR2 FYNNEI. Losses at the gene ends were 8 bases for V and 7 bases for J; bases not matched to a gene: 8. The CDR3 is 14 amino acids. CDR3 bases: TGTGCCAGCGATGAACAGGGGTCCAATTCACCCCTCCACTTT. Translating it yields CASDEQGSNSPLHF. Full variable domain (remainder filled in from reference TRBV2 and TRBJ1-6): EPEVTQTPSHQVTQMGQEVILRCVPISNHLYFYWYRQILGQKVEFLVSFYNNEISEKSEIFDDQFSVERPDGSNFTLKIRSTKLEDSAMYFCASDEQGSNSPLHFGNGTRLTVT.

Worth noting for this clonotype: The junction and the germline gene differ at one end; a read error may be behind it. The chain uses TRBV27 and TRBJ2-7; tentatively, D is TRBD1 (5 bases). This CDR3 is 12 amino acids long. Germline CDR1 is MNHEY and CDR2 is SMNVEV (reference sequence). The CDR3 bases are TGTGCCAGCAGTGCCCGACAGTACGAGCGGTACTTC. Amino acids: CASSARQYERYF.

In this sample, this clonotype turned up many times. The rearrangement links TRBV7-2 to TRBJ1-2; TRBD1 agrees at 7 bases. Looked up from germline, CDR1 is SGHTA and CDR2 is FQGNSA. V dropped 1 base and J dropped 3; count of bases not matched to a gene: 2. The CDR3 length is 14 residues. The CDR3 region has the DNA TGTGCCAGCAGCTTAGGACAGGGAGACTATGGCTACACCTTC. This gives the protein CASSLGQGDYGYTF.

This clonotype was counted a few times. This sequence may be a read error, since a much larger clone differs from it by one base. This chain connects TRBV6-1 to TRBJ1-5, with a possible D match to TRBD1 (5 bases). This CDR3 is 14 amino acids long. Germline V gene sequence: CDR1 MNHNS, CDR2 SASEGT. The V and J ends lost 5 bases and 3 bases respectively, with 11 bases between them. CDR3 in amino acids: CASSLDSNNQPQHF. For the CDR3, the DNA is TGTGCCAGCAGTCTCGACAGCAACAATCAGCCCCAGCATTTT.

About this clonotype itself: A much larger clone sits a single nucleotide away, making a read error possible. The chain couples TRBV9 to TRBJ1-2, with D perhaps TRBD1 (6 bases). CDR1 is SGDLS and CDR2 is YYNGEE in the germline V gene. This CDR3 has 12 residues. V lost 6 bases to trimming and J lost 5 bases, with 11 bases between them. CDR3 protein: CASNQGWYGYTF. In DNA form, the CDR3 reads TGTGCCAGCAACCAGGGGTGGTATGGCTACACCTTC. Full variable domain (rest looked up from reference TRBV9 and TRBJ1-2): DSGVTQTPKHLITATGQRVTLRCSPRSGDLSVYWYQQSLDQGLQFLIQYYNGEERAKGNILERFSAQQFPDLHSELNLSSLELGDSALYFCASNQGWYGYTFGSGTRLTVV.

This chain links TRBV29-1 with TRBJ1-2; perhaps TRBD1 as D (6 bases). V was pared by 0 bases and J by 2 bases, with 10 bases between. Germline values: CDR1 SQVTM, CDR2 ANQGSEA. The CDR3 loop spans 14 amino acids. CDR3 protein: CSVEELGANYGYTF. The DNA for the CDR3 is TGCAGCGTTGAAGAATTGGGGGCCAACTATGGCTACACCTTC.

This clonotype was recorded many times. The chain recombines TRBV7-9 with TRBJ2-7, with no clear D. The CDR3 is 13 residues long. Trimming removed 5 bases at V and 2 bases at J, with 10 bases between. The V gene's germline CDR1 is SEHNR and CDR2 FQNEAQ (reference sequence). The CDR3 nucleotides read TGTGCCAGCAGCCCCCCGGGTACCTACGAGCAGTACTTC. Protein: CASSPPGTYEQYF.

The chain links TRBV7-6 to TRBJ1-2, with 7 bases identical to TRBD1. The trim removed 0 bases at V and 1 base at J, leaving 5 bases unmatched. This CDR3 comprises 16 residues. The V gene's germline CDR1 is SGHVS and CDR2 FNYEAQ. CDR3 sequence (DNA): TGTGCCAGCAGCTTAGCCCGACAGGGCCTTAACTATGGCTACACCTTC. Residues: CASSLARQGLNYGYTF.

This clonotype came up many times. The chain couples TRBV7-9 to TRBJ1-2, with TRBD1 identical over 7 bases. Germline lookup yields CDR1 SEHNR and CDR2 FQNEAQ (reference sequence). J lost 0 bases, V lost 2 bases, and 0 bases had no gene match. There are 14 residues in the CDR3. The CDR3, as DNA: TGTGCCAGCAGCTTAACAGGGGCTAACTATGGCTACACCTTC. Protein: CASSLTGANYGYTF.

The chain combines TRBV7-2 with TRBJ2-3; TRBD2 aligns across 7 bases. CDR1 SGHTA and CDR2 FQGNSA come from the germline V gene. The CDR3 is 15 amino acids. V lost 5 bases and J lost 11; bases outside the gene matches: 16. The CDR3 coding sequence is TGTGCCAGCAGCGAAGGACTAGGAAGATACAATGAGCAGTATTTT. Translation: CASSEGLGRYNEQYF.

In this sample, this clonotype turned up many times. The rearrangement joins TRBV10-2 to TRBJ2-5; the D gene is possibly TRBD1 (5 bases). The germline V and J ends were trimmed by 2 bases and 7 bases, with 11 bases remaining between them. The CDR3 runs 13 residues. Germline loops: CDR1 WSHSY, CDR2 SAAADI. The CDR3 DNA reads as TGCGCCAGCAGTGAGGGTACCCAGGGGACCCAGTACTTC. It encodes CASSEGTQGTQYF.

With regard to this clonotype: A much larger clonotype is one base distant, so this may be a read error. The chain uses TRBV27 and TRBJ2-5, with 11 bases matching TRBD2. This CDR3 comprises 16 residues. Germline assignment: CDR1 MNHEY and CDR2 SMNVEV (reference sequence). V trimming: 5 bases; J trimming: 5 bases; junction bases outside the gene matches: 10. The DNA of the CDR3 is TGTGCCAGCAGTCACTGGGCTAGCGGGGGGTTGGAGACCCAGTACTTC. It specifies CASSHWASGGLETQYF.

This clonotype appeared a few times. V gene TRBV6-1 combines with J gene TRBJ1-5; TRBD1 might be the D (5 bases). Germline CDR1 MNHNS, CDR2 SASEGT. Between the trimmed V and J ends, which lost 5 bases and 0 bases, there was a span of 20 bases. The CDR3 has 18 residues. The CDR3 DNA reads as TGTGCCAGCAGTCCCCGGACACCCGGCCCTTATAGCAATCAGCCCCAGCATTTT. Its translation: CASSPRTPGPYSNQPQHF.

This clonotype was detected many times. The gene calls are TRBV11-2 and TRBJ1-2; D is unclear. The V gene lost 1 base and the J gene lost 7 bases, with 22 bases spanning the gap. Germline loops: CDR1 SGHAT, CDR2 FQNNGV. The CDR3 is made up of 17 amino acids. CDR3 amino acids: CASSLGPLYGRLSGYTF. Written as DNA, the CDR3 is TGTGCCAGCAGCTTAGGGCCGTTGTACGGGAGGTTATCTGGCTACACCTTC.

This sequence joins TRBV13 and TRBJ1-6; 7 bases match TRBD1. CDR3 length: 16 residues. V was clipped by 5 bases and J by 5 bases; unmatched bases: 9. Germline V gene sequence: CDR1 PRHDT, CDR2 FYEKMQ (reference sequence). The CDR3 loop is CASSNLGTADNSPLHF. The CDR3 DNA is TGTGCCAGCAGCAACCTCGGGACAGCCGATAATTCACCCCTCCACTTT.

The V call is TRBV12-3 or TRBV12-4, the J call TRBJ2-5, with 7 bases matching TRBD1. J was trimmed by 0 bases and V by 5 bases; bases with no gene match: 9. The CDR3 runs to 16 residues. CDR3 nucleotide sequence: TGTGCCAGCAGTGACCCGGGACAGCTGTACCAAGAGACCCAGTACTTC. Residues: CASSDPGQLYQETQYF.

About this clonotype itself: This clone may be a read error of a much larger clone one base away. Given the absence of the conserved phenylalanine or tryptophan at the CDR3 end, a read error is likely. The CDR3 sequence: CASSVAVRMSSYNEQFL. In DNA form, the CDR3 reads TGTGCCAGCAGTGTGGCAGTGCGGATGAGCTCCTACAATGAGCAGTTCCTC. The chain combines TRBV2 with TRBJ2-1; no firm D call. V lost 4 bases to trimming and J lost 0 bases, with 16 bases between them. This CDR3 has 17 amino acids. From germline, CDR1 is SNHLY and CDR2 FYNNEI.